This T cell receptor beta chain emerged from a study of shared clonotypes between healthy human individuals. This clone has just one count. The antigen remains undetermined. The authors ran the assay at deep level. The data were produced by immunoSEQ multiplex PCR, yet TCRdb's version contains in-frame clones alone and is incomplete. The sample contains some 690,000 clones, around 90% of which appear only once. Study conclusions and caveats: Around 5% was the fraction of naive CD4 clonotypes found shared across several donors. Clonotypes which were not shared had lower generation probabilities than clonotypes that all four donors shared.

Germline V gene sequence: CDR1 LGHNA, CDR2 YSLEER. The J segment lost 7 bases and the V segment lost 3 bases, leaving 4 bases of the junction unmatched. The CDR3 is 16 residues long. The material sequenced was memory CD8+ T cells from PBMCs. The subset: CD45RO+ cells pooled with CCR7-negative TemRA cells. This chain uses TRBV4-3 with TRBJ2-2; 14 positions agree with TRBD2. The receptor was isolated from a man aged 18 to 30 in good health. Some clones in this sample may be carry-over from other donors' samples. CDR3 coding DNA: TGCGCCAGCAGCCAGGGACTAGCGGGAGTTAGCGGGGAGCTGTTTTTT. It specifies CASSQGLAGVSGELFF.